This T cell receptor beta chain was retrieved from a study of shared clonotypes between healthy human individuals (TCRdb year 2020). The study in broad terms: A few men and a couple of women, aged 18 to 49 years, made up the cohort. For each donor, CD4 naive and CD4 memory were each given three plates, CD8 naive was given two plates, and CD8 memory was given one plate. To estimate repertoire size and how much clonotypes are shared between individuals, the study performed deep sequencing of blood TCR repertoires from a handful of healthy adults. To increase sequencing depth and limit assay-specific biases, TCR repertoire library preparation and sequencing were carried out by different laboratories using diverse techniques. Between about 0.85 and 9.5 billion PBMCs per donor were obtained by leukapheresis.

A remark on this clone: Its recognized antigen is unknown. No base-level quality is on record; no much larger clone is a single base apart.

The donors were healthy, HIV-negative adults with no recently reported acute infections or vaccinations. All donors were Caucasian adults living in Nashville, Tennessee, USA. Magnetic negative selection was used to enrich CD4+ T cells, after which naive cells were positively selected on CD45RA and the negative fraction became the memory subset. After blood collection by leukapheresis, PBMCs were isolated using Ficoll-Histopaque density gradient centrifugation and then cryopreserved in the vapor phase of liquid nitrogen. Purity and quantity of every magnetically sorted T cell population were checked by analytical flow cytometry. Genomic DNA was isolated from each sorted fraction and quantified by UV absorbance on a Nanodrop 2000c. TCR CDR3 regions were amplified from genomic DNA by multiplex PCR using the deep immunoSEQ assay. Genomic DNA extracted from each cell subset was distributed evenly over all wells of several immunoSEQ 96-well plates, and each plate served as one replicate. For sorted subsets, approximately 190 ng genomic DNA, equal to some 28,000 T cell genomes, was loaded into each replicate PCR. Purified libraries were quantified with a Qubit 3.0 fluorometer, sized on a Bioanalyzer 2100, and re-quantified with the KAPA Library Quantification kit. Every immunoSEQ 96-well plate was sequenced on a dedicated single-read 150-cycle Illumina NextSeq 550 flow cell. The original methods were these. Because the immunoSEQ output included only junctional sequences and no quality scores, the filtering could not be the same as the filtering used for full-length reads. Sequences were annotated with PyIR, a Python wrapper for IgBLAST v1.9, using IMGT germline references to assign V/J genes and CDR3. Any read was removed if the V/J assignment was weak (E-value above 1e-6), the CDR3 was missing, or the read contained stop codons, out-of-frame junctions, or ambiguous translated residues. A V3J clonotype was defined by an identical inferred V gene, J gene, and CDR3 amino acid sequence. Percentage overlap between repertoires was calculated by dividing the number of shared unique clonotypes by the size of the smaller repertoire. Three approaches were used to assess repertoire richness: RTK rarefaction, the Chao1 estimator, and Recon v2.1 estimates of unobserved clonotypes. OLGA was used to compute generation probabilities for all TCRbeta clonotypes that the gDNA method yielded from several donors. In its TCRdb copy, this immuneACCESS table keeps in-frame sequences only and misses some clones. Where compared with another copy, unresolved V genes explain less than half of these, and the others have no known cause. The V and J calls and the clone size are those of that table, but D and trimming were determined from the DNA. This sample lists 550,000 to 700,000 clones; around 73% were detected once. The top ten clonotypes cover 1.5% to 2% of the sample.

The paper as a whole reports these results and caveats: Because the study included a small number of donors, the genetic and exposure-history diversity represented was limited. When a handful of donors were compared, the shared fraction of clonotypes was around 5.1% for naive CD4, about 4% for naive CD8, more than 2% for memory CD4, and roughly 0.43% for memory CD8. Clonotypes shared by all four sorted-subset donors showed higher generation probabilities than non-shared clonotypes. Pairwise subsampling led to the expectation that sequencing depth would affect the degree of clonotype sharing among donors. Incomplete sequencing was indicated by rarefaction of sorted-subset datasets, despite the large sequencing depth. Estimated clonotype richness was generally larger for naive than for memory subsets. Sampling was limited to blood, and TCR repertoires in tissue likely differ from TCR repertoires in blood.

This receptor was taken from a woman in her thirties in good health. Sequencing input: memory CD4+ T cells sorted from blood. Sample cell subset or site, as interpreted from the label and publication: CD45RA-negative fraction.

The sequenced DNA: TGTGCCAGCAGCATTCCTGGGTCGCAATCCTACGAGCAGTACTTC. It specifies CASSIPGSQSYEQYF. Recombination connected TRBV11-1 to TRBJ2-7; too little of a D gene remains to name it. The V and J ends are trimmed by 5 bases and 1 base, leaving 15 bases between them. Via the germline V gene (reference sequence), CDR1 is SGHAT and CDR2 FQDESV. The CDR3, cysteine through phenylalanine, is 15 amino acids long. The sequence is cut down to CDR3 DNA, 45 bases in frame from base 1. Extended through the reference TRBV11-1 and TRBJ2-7 proteins, this CDR3 yields the full variable domain: EAEVAQSPRYKITEKSQAVAFWCDPISGHATLYWYRQILGQGPELLVQFQDESVVDDSQLPKDRFSAERLKGVDSTLKIQPAELGDSAMYLCASSIPGSQSYEQYFGPGTRLTVT.